Reported below is one T cell receptor (beta chain). Its antigen remains unknown. Germline V gives CDR1 SGHRS, CDR2 YFSETQ. CDR3 size: 15 residues. With V trimmed by 4 bases and J by 5 bases, 12 bases remained unmatched. The data stem from a study of metastatic and nonmetastatic thyroid tumors. Background on the study: The authors compared repertoires across blood and tumor or nodule tissue from malignant and benign thyroid patients. General observations from the study: Patients with malignant thyroid tumors reportedly had significantly higher TCR beta diversity than those with benign nodules, in blood and tumor.

Original data processing: In papillary thyroid cancer, a distant-metastasis classifier was built using CDR3 differences across clinicopathological groups. Via MiXCR, TCRdb re-called the PCR reads. The V and J calls shown here were made by TCRdb, not taken from the authors' results. The repertoire holds about 38,000 clones, with approximately 44% as singletons. Among the patients, none had received any treatment before thyroid surgery. The V and J genes are TRBV5-1 and TRBJ2-7; TRBD1 agrees at 7 bases. Sequences were obtained from tumor tissue. The source of this sequence is a male donor with papillary thyroid cancer or a benign thyroid nodule (not recorded which). Some clones in this sample may be carry-over from other donors' samples. CDR3 nucleotide sequence: TGCGCCAGCAGCCGGGGACAGTCTTTGGCCGACGAGCAGTACTTC. Translated: CASSRGQSLADEQYF.